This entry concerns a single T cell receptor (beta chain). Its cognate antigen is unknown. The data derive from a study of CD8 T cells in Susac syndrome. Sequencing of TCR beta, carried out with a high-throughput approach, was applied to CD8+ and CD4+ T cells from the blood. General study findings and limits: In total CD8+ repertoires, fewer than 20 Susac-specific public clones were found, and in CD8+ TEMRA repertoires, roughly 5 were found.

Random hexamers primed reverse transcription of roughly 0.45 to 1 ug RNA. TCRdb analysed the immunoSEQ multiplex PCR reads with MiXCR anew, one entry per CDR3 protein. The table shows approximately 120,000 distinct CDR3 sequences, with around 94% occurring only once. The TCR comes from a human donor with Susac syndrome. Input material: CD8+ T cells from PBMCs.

CDR3 amino acids: CASQRTGSTDTQYF. The CDR3 region has the DNA TGTGCCAGCCAAAGGACAGGCAGCACAGATACGCAGTATTTT. This chain joins TRBV7-3 and TRBJ2-3; 7 nucleotides align to TRBD1. The CDR3 loop spans 14 amino acids. After removal of 8 bases from V and 0 bases from J, the junction contained 5 bases not matched to a gene. Germline V lookup: CDR1 SGHTA, CDR2 FQGTGA.